The entry that follows covers one T cell receptor (beta chain) sequence. Its antigen is still unknown. 60 Vbeta and 13 Jbeta primers were used in PCR. Only in-frame clones appear in the TCRdb table, and some are missing; sequencing was by immunoSEQ multiplex PCR. The table records some 78,000 clones, about 80% of them present only once. The data derive from a study of cytomegalovirus exposure and HLA in healthy donors. The study, taken as a whole, reports: A missense variant in DCLRE1C was later tied to TCR beta V- and J-gene trimming. Upon later analysis, TCR association rates were observed to vary by HLA locus, being highest for DRB1 and lowest for HLA-C. Productive status was seen about 87% or about 30% of the time for most TCR beta V segments in an earlier analysis. One later analysis reportedly identified an Asian-associated ancestry cluster that showed fewer N-insertions than the approximately 700-donor mean.

The CDR3 length is 16 residues. Per the germline V gene, CDR1 is SGHTA and CDR2 is FQGNSA. Trimming cost V 5 bases and J 0 bases, with 14 bases left between them. This chain joins TRBV7-2 and TRBJ2-4; maybe TRBD2 (6 bases). This TCR was recovered from a woman in her forties or fifties in good health and CMV-seropositive. The sequencing sample was made of PBMCs. CDR3 amino acids: CASSLGWGVAKNIQYF. The DNA for the CDR3 is TGTGCCAGCAGCCTAGGTTGGGGGGTAGCCAAAAACATTCAGTACTTC.